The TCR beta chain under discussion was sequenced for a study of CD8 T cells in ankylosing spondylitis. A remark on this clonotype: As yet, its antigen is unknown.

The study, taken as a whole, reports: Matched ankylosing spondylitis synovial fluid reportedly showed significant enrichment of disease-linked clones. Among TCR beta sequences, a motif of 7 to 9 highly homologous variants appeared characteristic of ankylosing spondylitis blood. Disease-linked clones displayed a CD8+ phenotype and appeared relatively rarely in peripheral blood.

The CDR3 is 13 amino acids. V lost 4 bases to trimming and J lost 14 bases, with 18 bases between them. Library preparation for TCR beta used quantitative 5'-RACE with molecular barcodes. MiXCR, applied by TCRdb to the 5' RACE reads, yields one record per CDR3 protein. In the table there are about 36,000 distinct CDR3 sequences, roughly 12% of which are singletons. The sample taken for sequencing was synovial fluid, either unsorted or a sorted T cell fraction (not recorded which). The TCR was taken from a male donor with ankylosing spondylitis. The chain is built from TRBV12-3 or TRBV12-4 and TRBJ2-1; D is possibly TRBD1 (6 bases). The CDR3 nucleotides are TGTGCCAGCAGTTCCAATTTTCAGGGGCTGGAGTTCTTC. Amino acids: CASSSNFQGLEFF.